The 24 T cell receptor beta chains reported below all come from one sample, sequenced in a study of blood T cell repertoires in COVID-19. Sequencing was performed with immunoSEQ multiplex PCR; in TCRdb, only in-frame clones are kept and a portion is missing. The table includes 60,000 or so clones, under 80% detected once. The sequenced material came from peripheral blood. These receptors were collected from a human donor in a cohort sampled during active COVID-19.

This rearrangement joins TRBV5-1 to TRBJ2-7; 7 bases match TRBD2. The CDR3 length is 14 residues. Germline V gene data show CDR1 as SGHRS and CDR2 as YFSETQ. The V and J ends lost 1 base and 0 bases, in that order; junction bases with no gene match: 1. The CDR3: CASSLSGTSYEQYF. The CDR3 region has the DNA TGCGCCAGCAGCTTGAGCGGGACCTCCTACGAGCAGTACTTC.

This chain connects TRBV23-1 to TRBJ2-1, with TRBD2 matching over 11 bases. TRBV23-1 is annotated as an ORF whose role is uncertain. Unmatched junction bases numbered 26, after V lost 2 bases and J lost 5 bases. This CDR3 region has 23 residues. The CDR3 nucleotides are TGCGCCAGCAGTCAACCATCGGGAGTAAGCTTACTAGCGGGAGACCGCAGGAACAATGAGCAGTTCTTC. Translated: CASSQPSGVSLLAGDRRNNEQFF.

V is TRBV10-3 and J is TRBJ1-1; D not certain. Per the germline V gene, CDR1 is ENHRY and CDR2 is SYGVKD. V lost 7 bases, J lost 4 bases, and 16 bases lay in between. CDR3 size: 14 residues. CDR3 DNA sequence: TGTGCCATCACCCAAGACGGAGGAGGCACTGAAGCTTTCTTT. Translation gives CAITQDGGGTEAFF.

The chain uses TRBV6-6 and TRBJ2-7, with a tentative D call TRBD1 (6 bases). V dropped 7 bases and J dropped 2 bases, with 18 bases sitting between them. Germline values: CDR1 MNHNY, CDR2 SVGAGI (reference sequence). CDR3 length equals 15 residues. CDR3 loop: CASTAGQGLAYEQYF. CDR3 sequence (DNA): TGTGCCAGCACCGCCGGGCAGGGGCTGGCCTACGAGCAGTACTTC.

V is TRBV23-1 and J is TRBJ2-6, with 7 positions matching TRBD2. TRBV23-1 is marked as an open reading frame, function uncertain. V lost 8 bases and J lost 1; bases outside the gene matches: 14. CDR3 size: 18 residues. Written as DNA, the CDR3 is TGCGCCAGCCGAAGTTCAACGGGGGGAGGGTCTGGGGCCAACGTCCTGACTTTC. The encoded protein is CASRSSTGGGSGANVLTF.

The CDR3 DNA reads as TGTGCCAGCAGCCAAGGAGCGGGGGACCAAGAGACCCAGTACTTC. This translates into CASSQGAGDQETQYF. This rearrangement joins TRBV3-1 (or the pseudogene TRBV3-2) to TRBJ2-5, with 8 bases aligning to TRBD2. V was pared by 1 base and J by 0 bases, with 1 base of the junction left unmatched. The CDR3 is 15 amino acids. Germline V gene data show CDR1 as LGHDT and CDR2 as YNNKEL (reference sequence).

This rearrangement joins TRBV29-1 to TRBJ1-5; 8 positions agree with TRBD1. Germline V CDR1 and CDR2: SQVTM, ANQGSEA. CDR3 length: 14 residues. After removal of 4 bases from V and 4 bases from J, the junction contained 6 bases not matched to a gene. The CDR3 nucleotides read TGCAGCGTTGGTGGACAGGGAGGTAATCAGCCCCAGCATTTT. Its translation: CSVGGQGGNQPQHF.

CDR3 sequence: CASSLSATGGIQPQHF. In DNA form, the CDR3 reads TGCGCCAGCAGCCTCTCGGCTACAGGGGGCATCCAGCCCCAGCATTTT. The chain links TRBV4-1 to TRBJ1-5; 9 positions agree with TRBD1. This CDR3 has 16 residues. The germline CDR1 and CDR2 sequences are MGHRA and YSYEKL. The ends lost 4 bases at V and 7 bases at J; junction bases unmatched: 11.

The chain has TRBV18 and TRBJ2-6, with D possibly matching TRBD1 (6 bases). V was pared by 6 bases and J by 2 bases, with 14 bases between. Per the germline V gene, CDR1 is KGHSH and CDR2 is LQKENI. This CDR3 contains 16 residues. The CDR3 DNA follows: TGTGCCAGCTCTTGGACAGTTCAGGCTGGGGCCAACGTCCTGACTTTC. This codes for CASSWTVQAGANVLTF.

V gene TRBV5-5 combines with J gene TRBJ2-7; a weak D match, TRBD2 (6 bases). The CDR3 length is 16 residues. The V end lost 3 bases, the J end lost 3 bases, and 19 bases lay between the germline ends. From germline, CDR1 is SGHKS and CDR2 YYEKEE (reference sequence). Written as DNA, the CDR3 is TGTGCCAGCAGCTCGGGCTTACGGGGGATAGGCTACGAGCAGTACTTC. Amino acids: CASSSGLRGIGYEQYF.

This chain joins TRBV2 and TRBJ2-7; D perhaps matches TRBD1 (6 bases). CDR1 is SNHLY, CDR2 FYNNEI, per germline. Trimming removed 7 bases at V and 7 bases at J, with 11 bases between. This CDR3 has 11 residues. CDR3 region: CASNSGEEQYF. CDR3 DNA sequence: TGTGCCAGCAACTCAGGGGAGGAGCAGTACTTC.

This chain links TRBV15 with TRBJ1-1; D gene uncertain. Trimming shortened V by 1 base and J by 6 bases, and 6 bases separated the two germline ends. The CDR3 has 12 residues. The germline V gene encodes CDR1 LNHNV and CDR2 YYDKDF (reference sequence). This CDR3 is CATSRVGAEAFF. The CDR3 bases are TGTGCCACCAGCAGAGTAGGAGCTGAAGCTTTCTTT.

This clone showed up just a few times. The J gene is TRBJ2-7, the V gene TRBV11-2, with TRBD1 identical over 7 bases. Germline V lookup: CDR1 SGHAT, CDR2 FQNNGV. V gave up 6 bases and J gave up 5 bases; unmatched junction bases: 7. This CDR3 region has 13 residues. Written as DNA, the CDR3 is TGTGCCAGCAGAAAAACGACAGGGCACGAGCAGTACTTC. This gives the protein CASRKTTGHEQYF.

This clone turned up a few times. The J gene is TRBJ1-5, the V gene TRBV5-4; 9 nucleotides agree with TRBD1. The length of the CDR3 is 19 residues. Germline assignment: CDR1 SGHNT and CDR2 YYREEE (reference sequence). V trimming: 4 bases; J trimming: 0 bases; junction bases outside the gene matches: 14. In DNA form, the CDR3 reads TGTGCCAGCAGCCCAGGCCGGGACAGGGTCCCCTATAGCAATCAGCCCCAGCATTTT. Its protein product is CASSPGRDRVPYSNQPQHF.

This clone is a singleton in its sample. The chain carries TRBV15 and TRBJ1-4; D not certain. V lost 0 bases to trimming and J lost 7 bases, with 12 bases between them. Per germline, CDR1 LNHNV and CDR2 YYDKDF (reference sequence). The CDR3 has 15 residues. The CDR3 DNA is TGTGCCACCAGCAGAGATGCGAGGGTGGCTGAAAAACTGTTTTTT. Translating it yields CATSRDARVAEKLFF.

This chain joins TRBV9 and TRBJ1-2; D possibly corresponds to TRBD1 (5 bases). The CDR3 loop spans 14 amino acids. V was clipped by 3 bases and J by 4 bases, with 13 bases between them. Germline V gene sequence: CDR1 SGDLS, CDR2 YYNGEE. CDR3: CASSAGHKGYGYTF. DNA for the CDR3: TGTGCCAGCAGCGCAGGACACAAGGGCTATGGCTACACCTTC.

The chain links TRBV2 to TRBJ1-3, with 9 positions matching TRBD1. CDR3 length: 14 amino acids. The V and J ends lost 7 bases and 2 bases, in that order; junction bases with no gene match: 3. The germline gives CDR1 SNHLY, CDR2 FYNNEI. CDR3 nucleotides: TGTGCCAGCACCAGACAGGGGGCTGGAAACACCATATATTTT. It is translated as CASTRQGAGNTIYF.

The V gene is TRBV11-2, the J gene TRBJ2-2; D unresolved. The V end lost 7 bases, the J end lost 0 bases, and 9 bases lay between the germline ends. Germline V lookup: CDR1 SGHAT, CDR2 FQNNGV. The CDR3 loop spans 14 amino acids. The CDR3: CASTAPTNTGELFF. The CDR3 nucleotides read TGTGCCAGCACCGCTCCTACGAACACCGGGGAGCTGTTTTTT.

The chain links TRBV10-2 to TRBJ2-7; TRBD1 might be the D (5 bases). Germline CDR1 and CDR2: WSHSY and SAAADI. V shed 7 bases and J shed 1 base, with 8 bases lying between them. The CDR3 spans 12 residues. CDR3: CASNKGSYEQYF. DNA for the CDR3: TGCGCCAGCAATAAGGGGTCCTACGAGCAGTACTTC.

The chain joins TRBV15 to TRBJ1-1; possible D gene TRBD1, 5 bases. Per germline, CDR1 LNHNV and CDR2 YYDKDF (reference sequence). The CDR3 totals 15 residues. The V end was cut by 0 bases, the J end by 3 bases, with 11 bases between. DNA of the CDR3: TGTGCCACCAGCAGAGATCCCGCAGGGTACACTGAAGCTTTCTTT. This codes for CATSRDPAGYTEAFF. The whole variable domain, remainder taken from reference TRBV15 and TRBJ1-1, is DAMVIQNPRYQVTQFGKPVTLSCSQTLNHNVMYWYQQKSSQAPKLLFHYYDKDFNNEADTPDNFQSRRPNTSFCFLDIRSPGLGDTAMYLCATSRDPAGYTEAFFGQGTRLTVV.

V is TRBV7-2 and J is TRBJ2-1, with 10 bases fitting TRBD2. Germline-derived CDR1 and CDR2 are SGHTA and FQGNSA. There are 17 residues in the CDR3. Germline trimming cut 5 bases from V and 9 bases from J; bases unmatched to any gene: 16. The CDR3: CASSPKQASGSFGEQFF. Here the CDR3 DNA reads TGTGCCAGCAGCCCTAAACAGGCTAGCGGGAGCTTTGGTGAGCAGTTCTTC. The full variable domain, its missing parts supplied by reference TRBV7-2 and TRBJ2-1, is GAGVSQSPSNKVTEKGKDVELRCDPISGHTALYWYRQSLGQGLEFLIYFQGNSAPDKSGLPSDRFSAERTGGSVSTLTIQRTQQEDSAVYLCASSPKQASGSFGEQFFGPGTRLTVL.

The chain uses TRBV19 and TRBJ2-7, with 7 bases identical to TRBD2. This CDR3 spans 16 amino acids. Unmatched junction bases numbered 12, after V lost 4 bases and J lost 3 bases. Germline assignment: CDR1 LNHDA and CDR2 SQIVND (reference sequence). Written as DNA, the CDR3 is TGTGCCAGTAGTACCCTTAAGGGAGGGGCTTACTACGAGCAGTACTTC. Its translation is CASSTLKGGAYYEQYF.

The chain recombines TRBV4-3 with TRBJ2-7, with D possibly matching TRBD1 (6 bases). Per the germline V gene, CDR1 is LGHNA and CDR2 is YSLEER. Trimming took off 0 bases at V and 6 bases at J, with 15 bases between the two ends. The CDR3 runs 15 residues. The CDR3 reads CASSQDRPGEFEQYF. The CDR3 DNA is TGCGCCAGCAGCCAAGATCGGCCAGGGGAGTTCGAGCAGTACTTC.

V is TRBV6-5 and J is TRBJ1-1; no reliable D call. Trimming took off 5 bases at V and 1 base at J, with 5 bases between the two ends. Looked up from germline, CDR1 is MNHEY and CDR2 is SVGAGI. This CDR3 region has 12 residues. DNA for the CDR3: TGTGCCAGCAGTCCCCAGAACACTGAAGCTTTCTTT. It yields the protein CASSPQNTEAFF.